This T cell receptor (beta chain) originates from a study of early T cells in non-severe SARS-CoV-2 infection. Study-wide context: Sequencing targeted bulk RNA from unsorted whole blood, leaving chains unpaired.

This clonotype appeared a few times. What it binds is not known. Broader study findings: Matching with VDJdb favored anti-spike CD8 responses (missing private and CD4 specificities).

Trimming took 5 bases from V and 5 from J; bases not matched to a gene: 9. The germline V gene encodes CDR1 SGHTA and CDR2 FQGNSA. This CDR3 is 16 amino acids long. Molecules of cDNA were individually given unique molecular identifiers that were attached to them. Via MiXCR, TCRdb re-called the 5' RACE reads, giving one row per CDR3 protein. There are 64,000 or so distinct CDR3 sequences in the sample; over 9.5% occur only once, and about 1.3% lies in the top ten. This chain connects TRBV7-2 to TRBJ1-6; 7 nucleotides agree with TRBD1. This sample comprised whole blood, obtained at baseline. The clonotype originates from an adult who was a healthcare worker with PCR-confirmed SARS-CoV-2 infection or an uninfected control (not recorded which). CDR3 DNA: TGTGCCAGCAGCACAGGACTGGGACAGAATAATTCACCCCTCCACTTT. Residues: CASSTGLGQNNSPLHF. Full variable domain (remainder filled in from reference TRBV7-2 and TRBJ1-6): GAGVSQSPSNKVTEKGKDVELRCDPISGHTALYWYRQSLGQGLEFLIYFQGNSAPDKSGLPSDRFSAERTGGSVSTLTIQRTQQEDSAVYLCASSTGLGQNNSPLHFGNGTRLTVT.